These 14 T cell receptor beta chains originate from one sample sequenced in a study of PD-L1 blockade in urothelial cancer. Indicated time point: peripheral blood 6 weeks after treatment start. Profiled with immunoSEQ multiplex PCR; TCRdb holds only in-frame clones, not every one. The sample yields more than 60,000 clones, roughly 90% seen once. Sequences were derived from PBMCs, sampled around atezolizumab (anti-PD-L1) treatment. The receptors originated from a man aged 60 to 75 with urothelial cancer.

V and J are TRBV7-2 and TRBJ1-4; D gene unclear. This CDR3 spans 13 amino acids. The germline CDR1 and CDR2 sequences are SGHTA and FQGNSA. Trimming stripped 1 base from V and 4 bases from J, with 4 bases between. The CDR3: CASSLGYNEKLFF. The CDR3 DNA reads as TGTGCCAGCAGCTTAGGCTATAATGAAAAACTGTTTTTT. Based on the CDR3 plus reference TRBV7-2 and TRBJ1-4, the full variable domain is GAGVSQSPSNKVTEKGKDVELRCDPISGHTALYWYRQSLGQGLEFLIYFQGNSAPDKSGLPSDRFSAERTGGSVSTLTIQRTQQEDSAVYLCASSLGYNEKLFFGSGTQLSVL.

This chain connects TRBV19 to TRBJ1-2; no reliable D call. The CDR3 consists of 13 residues. The ends were cut back, 0 bases at V and 7 bases at J, with 9 bases in the middle. CDR1 LNHDA and CDR2 SQIVND come from the germline V gene (reference sequence). The CDR3 nucleotides are TGTGCCAGTAGTATAGACCCCAGGCGTGGCTACACCTTC. Residues: CASSIDPRRGYTF.

This clone was detected a few times. V and J are TRBV30 and TRBJ1-5, with 8 nucleotides matching TRBD1. The CDR3 loop spans 13 amino acids. The germline gives CDR1 GTSNPN, CDR2 SVGIG (reference sequence). Trimming took 5 bases from V and 3 from J; bases not matched to a gene: 3. Here the CDR3 DNA reads TGTGCCTGGGGGACAGGTAACAATCAGCCCCAGCATTTT. Its translation is CAWGTGNNQPQHF.

The chain joins TRBV7-3 to TRBJ2-2, with D tentatively TRBD2 (5 bases). V was cut by 5 bases and J by 0 bases, with 10 bases left in between. The CDR3 loop spans 15 amino acids. CDR1 is SGHTA and CDR2 is FQGTGA in the germline V gene. This CDR3 is CASSPAGANTGELFF. The CDR3 DNA is TGTGCCAGCAGCCCTGCCGGGGCGAACACCGGGGAGCTGTTTTTT.

The chain is built from TRBV2 and TRBJ1-2, with 8 bases fitting TRBD1. Germline V gene sequence: CDR1 SNHLY, CDR2 FYNNEI. This CDR3 spans 14 amino acids. The V and J ends lost 6 bases and 5 bases, in that order; junction bases with no gene match: 8. The CDR3 DNA reads TGTGCCAGCAGGAATGACAGGGGTCGATATGGCTACACCTTC. Encoded protein: CASRNDRGRYGYTF.

This chain joins TRBV9 and TRBJ1-6; 9 bases are a match to TRBD1. This CDR3 is built from 15 residues. J gave up 8 bases and V 4 bases, and 7 bases lay outside the gene matches. The germline V gene encodes CDR1 SGDLS and CDR2 YYNGEE. CDR3 nucleotides: TGTGCCAGCAGCCAACAGGGGGCTGACTATTCACCCCTCCACTTT. Protein product: CASSQQGADYSPLHF.

This rearrangement joins TRBV15 to TRBJ1-3; D gene ambiguous. This CDR3 spans 11 amino acids. The V end lost 4 bases, the J end lost 5 bases, and 3 bases lay between the germline ends. The germline V gene encodes CDR1 LNHNV and CDR2 YYDKDF (reference sequence). CDR3 nucleotide sequence: TGTGCCACCAGCAAGCGAAACACCATATATTTT. It translates to CATSKRNTIYF.

J is TRBJ1-6 and V is TRBV5-1; possibly TRBD1 for D (5 bases). The CDR3 length is 14 residues. Germline CDR1 reads SGHRS; CDR2 reads YFSETQ. Trimming removed 0 bases at V and 5 bases at J, with 6 bases between. CDR3 in amino acids: CASSLVDNNSPLHF. In DNA, the CDR3 is TGCGCCAGCAGCTTGGTGGACAATAATTCACCCCTCCACTTT.

This clone has only one observation. In nucleotides, the CDR3 is TGTGCCAGCAGTTTCTACGGGGACGAGCAGTACTTC. This sequence encodes CASSFYGDEQYF. V and J are TRBV28 and TRBJ2-7; weak D call: TRBD2 (5 bases). The V end lost 3 bases, the J end lost 5 bases, and 8 bases lay between the germline ends. This CDR3 is 12 amino acids long. CDR1 is MDHEN and CDR2 is SYDVKM in the germline V gene. Full variable domain (rest looked up from reference TRBV28 and TRBJ2-7): DVKVTQSSRYLVKRTGEKVFLECVQDMDHENMFWYRQDPGLGLRLIYFSYDVKMKEKGDIPEGYSVSREKKERFSLILESASTNQTSMYLCASSFYGDEQYFGPGTRLTVT.

As to this clone: One end of the junction varies from germline; a read error may be responsible. The CDR3 DNA follows: TGTGCCAGCAGTTATGATTATAGCTATCAGCCCCAGCATTTT. Amino acid sequence: CASSYDYSYQPQHF. The gene calls are TRBV2 and TRBJ1-5, with D unresolved. The CDR3 is 14 residues long. Germline loops: CDR1 SNHLY, CDR2 FYNNEI.

This chain links TRBV28 with TRBJ2-3, with D perhaps TRBD2 (5 bases). The CDR3 is 15 residues long. Germline V gene data show CDR1 as MDHEN and CDR2 as SYDVKM. V was trimmed by 6 bases and J by 3 bases, leaving 16 bases between them. CDR3 loop: CASSLGRSGTDTQYF. The CDR3 DNA sequence: TGTGCCAGCAGCCTCGGACGGAGCGGTACAGATACGCAGTATTTT.

V gene TRBV5-1 combines with J gene TRBJ2-5; D remains unclear. V lost 2 bases and J 2 bases, leaving 4 bases between the germline ends. The germline V gene has CDR1 SGHRS and CDR2 YFSETQ. This CDR3 has 12 amino acids. The DNA of the CDR3 is TGCGCCAGCAGCTTAGCACAAGAGACCCAGTACTTC. This encodes CASSLAQETQYF. The full variable domain, in which reference TRBV5-1 and TRBJ2-5 provide the parts outside the CDR3, is KAGVTQTPRYLIKTRGQQVTLSCSPISGHRSVSWYQQTPGQGLQFLFEYFSETQRNKGNFPGRFSGRQFSNSRSEMNVSTLELGDSALYLCASSLAQETQYFGPGTRLLVL.

This clone was detected many times. The V gene is TRBV4-1, the J gene TRBJ1-5; D is undetermined. V was clipped by 1 base and J by 9 bases, with 10 bases between them. The CDR3 loop spans 13 amino acids. CDR1 is MGHRA and CDR2 is YSYEKL in the germline V gene. The CDR3 DNA is TGCGCCAGCAGCCAAGTCCCCACCGGGCCCCAGCATTTT. It is translated as CASSQVPTGPQHF.

The chain carries TRBV18 and TRBJ1-6; no clear D gene. V gave up 2 bases and J gave up 9 bases, with 8 bases separating them. The germline gives CDR1 KGHSH, CDR2 LQKENI. There are 13 residues in the CDR3. In nucleotides, the CDR3 is TGTGCCAGCTCACCAGAGGATCGTTCACCCCTCCACTTT. Its translation is CASSPEDRSPLHF.